The 24 T cell receptor beta chains below were found in one sample sequenced in a study of blood T cells in healthy people across ages. The use of a sample-barcoded 5' primer and a J-beta primer mix characterized a second PCR of roughly 6 to 11 cycles. TCRdb re-derived calls from the 5' RACE reads in MiXCR, one entry per CDR3 protein. Of approximately 800,000 distinct CDR3 sequences in the sample, around 45% were seen once. The source material was blood. All receptors derive from a man at least 80 years old in good health.

The CDR3 here is CASSLPNAGTGGDEQFF. DNA for the CDR3: TGTGCCAGCAGCTTGCCCAACGCTGGGACTGGGGGGGATGAGCAGTTCTTC. The chain uses TRBV7-9 and TRBJ2-1; 7 nucleotides line up with TRBD2. This CDR3 is 17 amino acids long. V lost 3 bases and J lost 8; bases outside the gene matches: 16. Germline V CDR1 and CDR2: SEHNR, FQNEAQ (reference sequence).

This clonotype was counted at least ten times. The V call is TRBV7-2, the J call TRBJ2-5, with no clear D. V was pared by 8 bases and J by 6 bases, with 13 bases between. The CDR3 spans 12 residues. Germline V gene lookup returns CDR1 SGHTA and CDR2 FQGNSA. The CDR3, as DNA: TGTGCCAGCCTAATGCCGGATAAGACCCAGTACTTC. Residues: CASLMPDKTQYF.

This chain joins TRBV6-2 or TRBV6-3 and TRBJ2-1, with D possibly matching TRBD1 (6 bases). From germline, CDR1 is MNHEY and CDR2 SVGEGT. This CDR3 region has 18 residues. Trimming stripped 0 bases from V and 3 bases from J, with 18 bases between. The CDR3 loop is CASSYSHYSGVSYNEQFF. The CDR3 region has the DNA TGTGCCAGCAGTTACTCTCACTACTCAGGGGTTAGCTACAATGAGCAGTTCTTC.

The rearrangement joins TRBV27 to TRBJ2-4, with 9 bases lining up with TRBD2. Matching the DNA end better, TRBJ2-7 makes the J call doubtful. CDR3 length: 15 amino acids. Per germline, CDR1 MNHEY and CDR2 SMNVEV (reference sequence). CDR3 loop: CASTFGASGKNEQYF. As DNA, the CDR3 is TGTGCCAGCACCTTCGGGGCTAGCGGGAAAAACGAGCAGTACTTC.

This clonotype was seen more than once but under ten times. A read error is possible here, since a much larger clone lies one base away. In DNA, the CDR3 is TGCAGTGCTAAGGCGGTCCTGAGCTCCGACGAGCAGTACTTC. Protein product: CSAKAVLSSDEQYF. The J gene is TRBJ2-7, the V gene TRBV20-1, with D unresolved. The germline CDR1 and CDR2 sequences are DFQATT and SNEGSKA (reference sequence). The CDR3 is made up of 14 amino acids.

This clonotype has just a few counts. V is TRBV27 and J is TRBJ2-7, with a possible D match to TRBD2 (5 bases). Germline loops: CDR1 MNHEY, CDR2 SMNVEV (reference sequence). The CDR3 spans 16 residues. Deletions cut 0 bases from V and 2 bases from J, with 14 bases between. Written as DNA, the CDR3 is TGTGCCAGCAGTTTATCAAGGCCGCCGGAGGCCTACGAGCAGTACTTC. It yields the protein CASSLSRPPEAYEQYF.

This clonotype was found a few times. This chain connects TRBV29-1 to TRBJ2-3; D ambiguous. Germline V lookup: CDR1 SQVTM, CDR2 ANQGSEA. This CDR3 is built from 13 residues. The CDR3 nucleotides are TGCAGTCGCTCCCAGAGTAGCACAGATACGCAGTATTTT. Its protein product is CSRSQSSTDTQYF.

The V and J genes are TRBV28 and TRBJ1-2; D perhaps matches TRBD1 (6 bases). The germline CDR1 and CDR2 sequences are MDHEN and SYDVKM. The CDR3 runs 12 residues. The DNA for the CDR3 is TGTGCATCCGGGACAACCAACTATGGCTACACCTTC. As protein: CASGTTNYGYTF.

This chain links TRBV6-5 with TRBJ1-4; D is perhaps TRBD1 (5 bases). V lost 6 bases, J lost 7 bases, and 12 bases lay in between. The CDR3 length is 13 residues. The germline V gene has CDR1 MNHEY and CDR2 SVGAGI. CDR3 sequence (DNA): TGTGCCAGCAGGGGTGGGGCCCTTGAAAAACTGTTTTTT. Encoded protein: CASRGGALEKLFF.

The rearrangement uses TRBV6-5 and TRBJ2-3; TRBD1 or TRBD2 may be the D gene (5 bases each). The germline gives CDR1 MNHEY, CDR2 SVGAGI. The V end was cut by 6 bases, the J end by 0 bases, with 16 bases between. The CDR3 covers 16 residues. The CDR3 reads CASSRRDGTSTDTQYF. As DNA, the CDR3 is TGTGCCAGCAGCCGCCGGGACGGAACTAGCACAGATACGCAGTATTTT.

The V and J genes are TRBV2 and TRBJ2-7; D is undetermined. CDR3 length: 16 residues. Between the trimmed V and J ends, which lost 2 bases and 6 bases, there was a span of 20 bases. Germline CDR1 is SNHLY and CDR2 is FYNNEI. DNA of the CDR3: TGTGCCAGCAGTGAATACCAGATCCTTACACCGGGCGAGCAGTACTTC. Protein: CASSEYQILTPGEQYF.

This clonotype was seen a handful of times. The rearrangement uses TRBV25-1 and TRBJ2-1; 10 bases match TRBD2. CDR1 is MGHDK, CDR2 SYGVNS, per germline. This CDR3 has 15 residues. The junction had 8 bases not matched to a gene; V was cut back by 2 bases and J by 10 bases. The CDR3 coding sequence is TGTGCCAGCAGTGAAGGAGCGGGAGGGCACCGGGAGCAGTTCTTC. This translates into CASSEGAGGHREQFF.

Of note for this clonotype: The junction shows a germline mismatch at one end, possibly a read error. The chain combines TRBV9 with TRBJ2-1; D may be TRBD1 (5 bases). In germline, CDR1 is SGDLS, CDR2 YYNGEE. The CDR3 is 13 residues long. The CDR3 region is CASSVVTGNGQFF. The DNA for the CDR3 is TGTGCCAGCAGCGTAGTAACAGGCAATGGGCAGTTCTTC.

V usage is TRBV20-1 and J usage is TRBJ2-1; no clear D. Between the trimmed V and J ends, which lost 6 bases and 0 bases, there was a span of 12 bases. The germline V gene encodes CDR1 DFQATT and CDR2 SNEGSKA (reference sequence). CDR3 length: 14 amino acids. CDR3 region: CSAETPSSYNEQFF. The CDR3 nucleotides read TGCAGTGCCGAGACACCGAGCTCCTACAATGAGCAGTTCTTC.

This clonotype has only a few counts. The chain combines TRBV4-1 with TRBJ2-5; 7 bases line up with TRBD1. The V gene end was trimmed by 2 bases and the J gene end by 11 bases; junction bases not matched to a gene: 8. Germline CDR1 is MGHRA and CDR2 is YSYEKL. This CDR3 contains 13 residues. The CDR3 region is CASSQLRTGEQYF. In DNA form, the CDR3 reads TGCGCCAGCAGCCAACTAAGAACAGGGGAGCAGTACTTC.

This clonotype was observed a handful of times. The V gene is TRBV7-9, the J gene TRBJ2-7; 7 bases map to TRBD1. Germline assignment: CDR1 SEHNR and CDR2 FQNEAQ (reference sequence). The trim removed 5 bases at V and 3 bases at J, leaving 13 bases unmatched. The CDR3 is 16 amino acids. In nucleotides, the CDR3 is TGTGCCAGCAGCGGGGGTGGGGACAGATCCCTCTACGAGCAGTACTTC. Translation: CASSGGGDRSLYEQYF.

V and J are TRBV9 and TRBJ2-7; 8 bases are a match to TRBD2. The closer fit of TRBJ2-5 to the DNA end suggests the J call may be wrong. Looked up from germline, CDR1 is SGDLS and CDR2 is YYNGEE. The CDR3 spans 18 residues. The CDR3 spells CASSVGISGTPEQETQYF. Here the CDR3 DNA reads TGTGCCAGCAGCGTAGGTATTAGCGGGACCCCAGAACAAGAGACCCAGTACTTC.

CDR3 loop: CAWSYSGRGEQFF. DNA for the CDR3: TGTGCCTGGAGTTATAGCGGGAGAGGAGAGCAGTTCTTC. The genes are TRBV30 and TRBJ2-1, with 9 bases identical to TRBD2. V lost 2 bases to trimming and J lost 10 bases; unmatched junction nucleotides: 6. In germline, CDR1 is GTSNPN, CDR2 SVGIG (reference sequence). The CDR3 is 13 amino acids.

This sequence joins TRBV5-1 and TRBJ2-5; D gene ambiguous. V dropped 0 bases and J dropped 1 base, with 13 bases sitting between them. CDR3 size: 16 residues. Per the germline V gene, CDR1 is SGHRS and CDR2 is YFSETQ. CDR3 DNA: TGCGCCAGCAGCTTGGGCGCAGGAGCCCTCCAAGAGACCCAGTACTTC. This encodes CASSLGAGALQETQYF.

The V and J genes are TRBV12-3 or TRBV12-4 and TRBJ2-1; a weak D match, TRBD1 (6 bases). There are 13 residues in the CDR3. Deletions cut 8 bases from V and 3 bases from J, with 11 bases between. The CDR3 DNA reads as TGTGCCAGCTATGCAGGGGACTACAATGAGCAGTTCTTC. Encoded protein: CASYAGDYNEQFF.

V is TRBV28 and J is TRBJ1-5, with TRBD1 identical over 7 bases. Looked up from germline, CDR1 is MDHEN and CDR2 is SYDVKM. This CDR3 contains 12 residues. The ends lost 8 bases at V and 6 bases at J; junction bases unmatched: 4. CDR3 nucleotides: TGTGCCAGCCGAGGGGGCCCTCAGCCCCAGCATTTT. Translating it yields CASRGGPQPQHF.

This clonotype was found a few times. The chain couples TRBV12-3 or TRBV12-4 to TRBJ2-1; 8 bases map to TRBD1. J was trimmed by 7 bases and V by 0 bases; bases with no gene match: 5. The CDR3 length is 15 residues. The CDR3 nucleotides are TGTGCCAGCAGTTTAGCAGGACAGGGCGAGAATGAGCAGTTCTTC. As protein: CASSLAGQGENEQFF.

As for this clonotype: A much larger clone is a single base away; this may be a read error. In DNA form, the CDR3 reads TGCAGTGCTGGAGATGCAGGACTAGCGGGCCTAAACGGGGCCCCAAGTTCCTACGAGCAGTACTTC. It translates to CSAGDAGLAGLNGAPSSYEQYF. The chain employs TRBV20-1 and TRBJ2-7, with 11 bases matching TRBD2. This CDR3 has 22 residues. In germline, CDR1 is DFQATT, CDR2 SNEGSKA (reference sequence).

The V gene is TRBV6-1, the J gene TRBJ2-2; 8 bases line up with TRBD2. The CDR3 length is 18 residues. Germline CDR1 reads MNHNS; CDR2 reads SASEGT. J gave up 0 bases and V 6 bases, and 12 bases lay outside the gene matches. CDR3 protein: CASSLLILADTNTGELFF. CDR3 DNA sequence: TGTGCCAGCAGCCTGCTAATACTAGCGGACACGAACACCGGGGAGCTGTTTTTT.